Listed below are T cell receptor beta chains from one sample, sequenced in a study of early T cells in non-severe SARS-CoV-2 infection. MiXCR, run by TCRdb on the 5' RACE reads, gives a single entry per CDR3 protein. The sample lists tens of thousands of distinct CDR3 sequences, 5% to 6.5% occurring once. The material sequenced was whole blood. All receptors derive from an adult who was a healthcare worker with PCR-confirmed SARS-CoV-2 infection or an uninfected control (not recorded which). Each CDR3 is given with its conserved first and last residue. Fields, in order: J gene, D gene, clone size, V gene, CDR3 DNA, CDR3 protein. The D gene is left open where the match is weak. Rows give clone size only sometimes, using once, few, many, or a class for an expanded clone.

TRBJ2-3	.	many	TRBV11-2	TGTGCCAGCAGCTTAGTGTCGGGAGATACGCAGTATTTT	CASSLVSGDTQYF
TRBJ1-6	.	.	TRBV20-1	TGCAGTGCTAGAGGCAGCAGGGGTAATTCACCCCTCCACTTT	CSARGSRGNSPLHF
TRBJ1-1	.	many	TRBV3-1	TGTGCCAGCAAGGGACAATTGAACACTGAAGCTTTCTTT	CASKGQLNTEAFF
TRBJ2-1	.	few	TRBV20-1	TGCAGTGCCGCCGTAAACAATGAGCAGTTCTTC	CSAAVNNEQFF
TRBJ2-3	TRBD2	.	TRBV29-1	TGCAGCGCCCGACTAGCGGGAGCTGATACGCAGTATTTT	CSARLAGADTQYF
TRBJ2-3	.	.	TRBV29-1	TGCAGCGTTGAAATTGCTCGGGCAGATACGCAGTATTTT	CSVEIARADTQYF
TRBJ1-5	.	many	TRBV29-1	TGCAGCGTGGCCCACGGGGACAATCAGCCCCAGCATTTT	CSVAHGDNQPQHF
TRBJ2-7	TRBD1	.	TRBV7-2	TGTGCCAGCAGCTTAGGGACAGGGGGCACCTACGAGCAGTACTTC	CASSLGTGGTYEQYF
TRBJ2-1	.	many	TRBV12-3/TRBV12-4	TGTGCCAGCAGTTTACCTGGCACGAGCTCCTACAATGAGCAGTTCTTC	CASSLPGTSSYNEQFF
TRBJ2-7	TRBD1	.	TRBV30	TGTGCCTGGAGTCCCCGAGACAGGGAACGGTACTTC	CAWSPRDRERYF
TRBJ1-2	TRBD1	many	TRBV20-1	TGCAGTGCTAGGTCGGGACAGGACATTTATGGCTACACCTTC	CSARSGQDIYGYTF
TRBJ1-1	.	many	TRBV20-1	TGCAGTGCTAGAAGAGGGAGTGAAGCTTTCTTT	CSARRGSEAFF
TRBJ2-1	TRBD2	.	TRBV11-2	TGTGCCAGCAGCTTTGAGGGAGGGCCTTGGAATGAGCAGTTCTTC	CASSFEGGPWNEQFF
TRBJ2-6	.	few	TRBV19	TGTGCCAGTAGGGAGGGACAAACCTCTGGGGCCAACGTCCTGACTTTC	CASREGQTSGANVLTF
TRBJ1-4	.	few	TRBV12-3/TRBV12-4	TGTGCCAGCAGTCCGGGCGGGACACGTAATGAAAAACTGTTTTTT	CASSPGGTRNEKLFF
TRBJ2-1	.	.	TRBV6-5	TGTGCCAGCAGTTACTCGTCCGGCAGCTCCTACAATGAGCAGTTCTTC	CASSYSSGSSYNEQFF
TRBJ1-1	.	many	TRBV30	TGTGCCTGGAGTATTGGGGAAACTGAAGCTTTCTTT	CAWSIGETEAFF
TRBJ2-6	.	few	TRBV5-1	TGCGCCAGCAGCCCGACAGGTCCTTCGGGTTCTGGGGCCAACGTCCTGACTTTC	CASSPTGPSGSGANVLTF
TRBJ1-2	TRBD1	.	TRBV2	TGTGCCAGCAGTGAATTAGCCCCCGGGACAGCGGCTAACTATGGCTACACCTTC	CASSELAPGTAANYGYTF
TRBJ1-1	.	many	TRBV7-9	TGTGCCAGCAGCTTAGGCGGGTGGGGTACTGAAGCTTTCTTT	CASSLGGWGTEAFF
TRBJ2-2	TRBD1	many	TRBV19	TGTGCCAGTAGTCTGCTCGGGACAGCGAACACCGGGGAGCTGTTTTTT	CASSLLGTANTGELFF
TRBJ1-5	TRBD1	many	TRBV18	TGTGCCAGCTCACCCGGGACAGGGCCTAGCAATCAGCCCCAGCATTTT	CASSPGTGPSNQPQHF
TRBJ2-5	.	many	TRBV7-9	TGTGCCAGCAGTCGCGGGGCCCAAGAGACCCAGTACTTC	CASSRGAQETQYF
TRBJ2-5	TRBD2	few	TRBV3-1	TGTGCCAGCAGCATTCGGGGGACTAGCGGACAAGAGACCCAGTACTTC	CASSIRGTSGQETQYF
TRBJ2-5	TRBD2	many	TRBV20-1	TGCAGTGCTAGAGATCCCCTAGCGGACATGGGGGAGACCCAGTACTTC	CSARDPLADMGETQYF
TRBJ2-7	.	many	TRBV19	TGTGCCAGTAGTGTACAGGGATCAGCCTACGAGCAGTACTTC	CASSVQGSAYEQYF
TRBJ2-2	.	few	TRBV19	TGTGCCAGTAGTATAGCTCGTTTCGGGGAGCTGTTTTTT	CASSIARFGELFF
TRBJ2-1	.	.	TRBV29-1	TGCAGCGTCTCTACCTTCAGGAGCTCCTACAATGAGCAGTTCTTC	CSVSTFRSSYNEQFF
TRBJ2-4	TRBD1	.	TRBV12-3/TRBV12-4	TGTGCCAGCACCACTACAGGGGGAGCCAAAAACATTCAGTACTTC	CASTTTGGAKNIQYF
TRBJ1-1	.	.	TRBV9	TGTGCCAGCAGCGCCAACAATAACAAGAACACTGAAGCTTTCTTT	CASSANNNKNTEAFF
TRBJ2-7	TRBD1	many	TRBV3-1	TGTGCCAGCAGCGGAGCGACCGGGACAGGTTCCTACGAGCAGTACTTC	CASSGATGTGSYEQYF
TRBJ2-1	.	few	TRBV3-1	TGTGCCAGCAGAGGTGGGAATGAGCAGTTCTTC	CASRGGNEQFF
TRBJ2-1	.	.	TRBV5-1	TGCGCCAGCAGCTTAACAGGGAACAATGAGCAGTTCTTC	CASSLTGNNEQFF
TRBJ2-7	TRBD1	many	TRBV11-2	TGTGCCAGCAGCTTAGGGACAGGGGCCTACGAGCAGTACTTC	CASSLGTGAYEQYF
TRBJ2-1	TRBD2	.	TRBV6-1	TGTGCCAGCAGTGGGACTAGCCCGGGCAATGAGCAGTTCTTC	CASSGTSPGNEQFF
TRBJ1-6	.	.	TRBV10-2	TGCGCCAGCAGTGACCCTAATTCACCCCTCCACTTT	CASSDPNSPLHF
TRBJ2-1	.	many	TRBV4-2	TGTGCCAGCAGCCAAGGAGGAACTAACGTTGGTGAGCAGTTCTTC	CASSQGGTNVGEQFF
TRBJ1-2	.	many	TRBV6-5	TGTGCCAGCAGTTTTAGGGGTTTTAACTATGGCTACACCTTC	CASSFRGFNYGYTF
TRBJ1-5	.	many	TRBV19	TGTGCCAGTAGTCCCCTCAGGACAGTTAGCAATCAGCCCCAGCATTTT	CASSPLRTVSNQPQHF
TRBJ2-7	TRBD1	many	TRBV12-3/TRBV12-4	TGTGCCAGCAGTGCGGACAGGGTGATAGAGCAGTACTTC	CASSADRVIEQYF
TRBJ2-7	TRBD2	many	TRBV10-3	TGTGCCATCAGTGCCGGTAGCGGGAGGGCCTACGAGCAGTACTTC	CAISAGSGRAYEQYF
TRBJ2-5	TRBD2	many	TRBV28	TGTGCCAGCAGTTTAAGCGGGGGGGCTGAGACCCAGTACTTC	CASSLSGGAETQYF
TRBJ2-3	TRBD1	few	TRBV6-5	TGTGCCAGCAGTCGACAGGGGAGGCGAGATACGCAGTATTTT	CASSRQGRRDTQYF
TRBJ1-1	.	few	TRBV27	TGTGCCAGCAGTTTAGATGGTTACACTGAAGCTTTCTTT	CASSLDGYTEAFF
TRBJ2-7	.	many	TRBV10-3	TGTGCCATCAGTGAGTCGACACTGAAATACGAGCAGTACTTC	CAISESTLKYEQYF
TRBJ2-7	.	few	TRBV3-1	TGTGCCAGCAGCCTCCTTTACGAGGGCCCCACCTACGAGCAGTACTTC	CASSLLYEGPTYEQYF
TRBJ2-7	.	.	TRBV4-1	TGCGCCAGCAGCCCAGTCGGGATCTGCGAGCAGTACTTC	CASSPVGICEQYF
TRBJ2-3	.	many	TRBV20-1	TGCAGTGCTGTTCGGCAAACGGATACGCAGTATTTT	CSAVRQTDTQYF